This T cell receptor beta chain comes out of a study of blood T cell repertoires in COVID-19. About the study: Spain, Italy and the United States supplied samples that represented acute and convalescent COVID-19. T cells, B-cell-depleted T cells, or PBMCs provided the cDNA or gDNA that served as material.

Per the study methods: Amplifying reference gene primers gave estimates of nucleated cell counts. Repertoires were generated with immunoSEQ multiplex PCR, while TCRdb's copy carries only in-frame clones and drops some. V, J and clone size were drawn from that table, and D and trimming were deduced from the DNA. The data show approximately 76,000 clones, 86% seen once. Unmatched junction bases numbered 17, after V lost 4 bases and J lost 7 bases. In germline, CDR1 is SGHRS, CDR2 YFSETQ. The CDR3 loop spans 17 amino acids. The origin of this receptor is an elderly man in a cohort sampled during active COVID-19. The chain employs TRBV5-1 and TRBJ2-1; 7 bases map to TRBD1. Sequenced: peripheral blood. Here the CDR3 DNA reads TGCGCCAGCAGCATTAAGAGCTCGACAGGGCTAGTGAATGAGCAGTTCTTC. This gives the protein CASSIKSSTGLVNEQFF.